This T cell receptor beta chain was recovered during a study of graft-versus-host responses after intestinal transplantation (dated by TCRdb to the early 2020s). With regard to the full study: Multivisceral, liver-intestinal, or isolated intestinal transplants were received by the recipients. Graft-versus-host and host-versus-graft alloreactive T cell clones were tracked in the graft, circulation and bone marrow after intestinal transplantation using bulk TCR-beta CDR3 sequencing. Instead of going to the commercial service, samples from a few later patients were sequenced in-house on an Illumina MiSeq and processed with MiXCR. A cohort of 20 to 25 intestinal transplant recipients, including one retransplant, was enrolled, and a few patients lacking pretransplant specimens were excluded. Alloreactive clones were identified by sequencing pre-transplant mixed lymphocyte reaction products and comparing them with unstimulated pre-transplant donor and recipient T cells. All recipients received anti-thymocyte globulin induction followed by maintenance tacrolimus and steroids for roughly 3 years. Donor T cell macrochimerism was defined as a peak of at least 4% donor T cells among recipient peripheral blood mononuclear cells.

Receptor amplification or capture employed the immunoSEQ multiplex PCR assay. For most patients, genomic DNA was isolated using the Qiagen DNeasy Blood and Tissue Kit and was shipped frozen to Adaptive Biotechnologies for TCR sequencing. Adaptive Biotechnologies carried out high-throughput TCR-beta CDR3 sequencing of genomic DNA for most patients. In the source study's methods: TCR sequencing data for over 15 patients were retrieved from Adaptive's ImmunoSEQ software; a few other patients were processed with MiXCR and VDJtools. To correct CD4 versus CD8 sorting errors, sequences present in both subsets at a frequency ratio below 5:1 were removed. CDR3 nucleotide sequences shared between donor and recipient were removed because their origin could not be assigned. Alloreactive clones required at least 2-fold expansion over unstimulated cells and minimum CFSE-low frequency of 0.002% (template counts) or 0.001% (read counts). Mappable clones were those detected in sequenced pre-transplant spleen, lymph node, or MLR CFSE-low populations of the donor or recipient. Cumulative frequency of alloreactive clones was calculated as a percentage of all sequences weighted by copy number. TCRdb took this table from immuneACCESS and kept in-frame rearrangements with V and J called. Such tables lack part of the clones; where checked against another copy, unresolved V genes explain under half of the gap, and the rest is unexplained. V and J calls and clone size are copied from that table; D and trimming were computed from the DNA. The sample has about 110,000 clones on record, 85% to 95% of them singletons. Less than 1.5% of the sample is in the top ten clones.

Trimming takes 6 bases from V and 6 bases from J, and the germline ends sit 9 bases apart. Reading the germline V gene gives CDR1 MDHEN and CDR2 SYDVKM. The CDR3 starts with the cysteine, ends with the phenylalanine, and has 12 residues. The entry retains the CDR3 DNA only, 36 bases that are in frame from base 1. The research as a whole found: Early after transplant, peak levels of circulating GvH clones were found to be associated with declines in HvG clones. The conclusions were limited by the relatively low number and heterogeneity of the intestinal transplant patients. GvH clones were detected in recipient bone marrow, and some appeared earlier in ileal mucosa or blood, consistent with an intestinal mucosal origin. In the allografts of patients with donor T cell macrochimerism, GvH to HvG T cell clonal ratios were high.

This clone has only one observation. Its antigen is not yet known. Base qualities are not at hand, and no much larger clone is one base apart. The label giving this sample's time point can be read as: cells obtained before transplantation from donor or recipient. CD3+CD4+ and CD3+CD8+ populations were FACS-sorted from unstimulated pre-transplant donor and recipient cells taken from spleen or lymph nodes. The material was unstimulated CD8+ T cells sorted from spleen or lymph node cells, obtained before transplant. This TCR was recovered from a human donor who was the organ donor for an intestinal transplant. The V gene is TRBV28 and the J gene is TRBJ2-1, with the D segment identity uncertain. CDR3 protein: CASSPIGNEQFF. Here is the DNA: TGTGCCAGCAGCCCCATTGGCAATGAGCAGTTCTTC.